The rows below give T cell receptor beta chains drawn from one sample of a study of blood T cell repertoires in COVID-19. The protocol was immunoSEQ multiplex PCR, while the TCRdb copy is restricted to in-frame clones and leaves out a portion. Seen here are 210,000 or so clones, 89% observed once, and the top ten hold around 4.8%. Material for sequencing was peripheral blood. The receptors stem from a woman aged 40 to 50 with acute or convalescent COVID-19. CDR3s include the opening cysteine and the closing phenylalanine or tryptophan. Each record gives: D gene, clone size, V gene, J gene, CDR3 protein, CDR3 DNA. A D gene is named only where the DNA matches it firmly. Some rows have no size entry. The others give once, few or many, or a class for an expanded clone.

d_call: .; clone_size: .; v_call: TRBV10-3; j_call: TRBJ2-2; cdr3_aa: CAISEGRGNTGELFF; cdr3_nt: TGTGCCATCAGTGAAGGCAGGGGGAACACCGGGGAGCTGTTTTTT
d_call: .; clone_size: .; v_call: TRBV12-3/TRBV12-4; j_call: TRBJ2-3; cdr3_aa: CASSLVIGTQYF; cdr3_nt: TGTGCCAGCAGTTTAGTTATCGGTACGCAGTATTTT
d_call: .; clone_size: once; v_call: TRBV7-2; j_call: TRBJ1-1; cdr3_aa: CASSSQGNTEAFF; cdr3_nt: TGTGCCAGCAGCTCACAGGGGAACACTGAAGCTTTCTTT
d_call: .; clone_size: .; v_call: TRBV19; j_call: TRBJ2-2; cdr3_aa: CASGLGDTGELFF; cdr3_nt: TGTGCCAGCGGGCTAGGGGACACCGGGGAGCTGTTTTTT
d_call: .; clone_size: .; v_call: TRBV5-1; j_call: TRBJ1-2; cdr3_aa: CASSYSGVSYGYTF; cdr3_nt: TGCGCCAGCAGCTATTCGGGAGTCTCCTATGGCTACACCTTC
d_call: TRBD1; clone_size: .; v_call: TRBV19; j_call: TRBJ1-6; cdr3_aa: CASSRGQGDNSPLHF; cdr3_nt: TGTGCCAGTAGTCGCGGACAGGGTGATAATTCACCCCTCCACTTT
d_call: TRBD2; clone_size: .; v_call: TRBV4-2; j_call: TRBJ2-5; cdr3_aa: CASSYQRGLQETQYF; cdr3_nt: TGTGCCAGCAGCTATCAGCGGGGTTTACAAGAGACCCAGTACTTC
d_call: .; clone_size: .; v_call: TRBV2; j_call: TRBJ2-4; cdr3_aa: CASSWGLAKNIQYF; cdr3_nt: TGTGCCAGCAGTTGGGGACTAGCCAAAAACATTCAGTACTTC
d_call: .; clone_size: .; v_call: TRBV9; j_call: TRBJ2-3; cdr3_aa: CASSALLDTQYF; cdr3_nt: TGTGCCAGCAGCGCCCTTCTTGATACGCAGTATTTT
d_call: .; clone_size: .; v_call: TRBV19; j_call: TRBJ1-5; cdr3_aa: CASSIQDQPQHF; cdr3_nt: TGTGCCAGTAGTATTCAGGATCAGCCCCAGCATTTT
d_call: .; clone_size: .; v_call: TRBV5-1; j_call: TRBJ1-2; cdr3_aa: CASSLDGNGYTF; cdr3_nt: TGCGCCAGCAGCTTGGACGGGAACGGCTACACCTTC
d_call: TRBD1; clone_size: .; v_call: TRBV6-1; j_call: TRBJ1-5; cdr3_aa: CASRNLDRVAQPQHF; cdr3_nt: TGTGCCAGCAGGAACTTGGACAGGGTTGCTCAGCCCCAGCATTTT
d_call: .; clone_size: .; v_call: TRBV6-5; j_call: TRBJ1-1; cdr3_aa: CASWEGTEAFF; cdr3_nt: TGTGCCAGCTGGGAGGGGACTGAAGCTTTCTTT
d_call: .; clone_size: few; v_call: TRBV28; j_call: TRBJ1-2; cdr3_aa: CASSLTPPGDYGYTF; cdr3_nt: TGTGCCAGCAGTTTAACCCCCCCCGGGGACTATGGCTACACCTTC
d_call: TRBD2; clone_size: once; v_call: TRBV10-1; j_call: TRBJ2-5; cdr3_aa: CASSERTSGGNQETQYF; cdr3_nt: TGCGCCAGCAGTGAGAGGACTAGCGGGGGGAACCAAGAGACCCAGTACTTC
d_call: TRBD1; clone_size: few; v_call: TRBV27; j_call: TRBJ1-1; cdr3_aa: CASSSSLDRVGGEAFF; cdr3_nt: TGTGCCAGCAGTTCGAGCTTGGACAGGGTTGGGGGGGAAGCTTTCTTT
d_call: .; clone_size: .; v_call: TRBV2; j_call: TRBJ1-2; cdr3_aa: CASSDSGSWNYGYTF; cdr3_nt: TGTGCCAGCAGTGACTCAGGGTCTTGGAACTATGGCTACACCTTC
d_call: .; clone_size: .; v_call: TRBV2; j_call: TRBJ1-5; cdr3_aa: CASRGGSNQPQHF; cdr3_nt: TGTGCCAGCAGAGGCGGTAGCAATCAGCCCCAGCATTTT
d_call: .; clone_size: .; v_call: TRBV2; j_call: TRBJ2-1; cdr3_aa: CASSRDSSSNEQFF; cdr3_nt: TGTGCCAGCAGTCGGGACTCATCCTCCAATGAGCAGTTCTTC
d_call: TRBD1; clone_size: .; v_call: TRBV11-2; j_call: TRBJ1-1; cdr3_aa: CASSLTGGPPNTEAFF; cdr3_nt: TGTGCCAGCAGCTTGACAGGGGGCCCGCCGAACACTGAAGCTTTCTTT
d_call: .; clone_size: .; v_call: TRBV4-2; j_call: TRBJ1-5; cdr3_aa: CASSQDPYSNQPQHF; cdr3_nt: TGTGCCAGCAGCCAAGACCCGTATAGCAATCAGCCCCAGCATTTT
d_call: .; clone_size: once; v_call: TRBV18; j_call: TRBJ1-5; cdr3_aa: CASSPRTGNQPQHF; cdr3_nt: TGTGCCAGCTCACCTAGGACAGGCAATCAGCCCCAGCATTTT
d_call: .; clone_size: .; v_call: TRBV14; j_call: TRBJ2-3; cdr3_aa: CASSQGVVITDTQYF; cdr3_nt: TGTGCCAGCAGCCAAGGTGTAGTAATCACAGATACGCAGTATTTT
d_call: .; clone_size: .; v_call: TRBV13; j_call: TRBJ2-3; cdr3_aa: CASSLEVGGLTDTQYF; cdr3_nt: TGTGCCAGCAGCTTAGAAGTGGGGGGATTGACAGATACGCAGTATTTT
d_call: .; clone_size: .; v_call: TRBV24-1; j_call: TRBJ1-2; cdr3_aa: CATSDLAGGYTF; cdr3_nt: TGTGCCACCAGTGATTTGGCAGGGGGCTACACCTTC
d_call: TRBD1; clone_size: .; v_call: TRBV6-5; j_call: TRBJ1-5; cdr3_aa: CASSRDRWNDQPQHF; cdr3_nt: TGTGCCAGCAGCCGGGACAGGTGGAACGATCAGCCCCAGCATTTT
d_call: TRBD1; clone_size: .; v_call: TRBV6-5; j_call: TRBJ2-2; cdr3_aa: CASSLGQGATTGELFF; cdr3_nt: TGTGCCAGCAGTTTGGGACAGGGGGCTACCACCGGGGAGCTGTTTTTT
d_call: TRBD1; clone_size: .; v_call: TRBV24-1; j_call: TRBJ1-2; cdr3_aa: CATSEAGTGVSGYTF; cdr3_nt: TGTGCCACCAGTGAGGCCGGGACAGGGGTGAGTGGCTACACCTTC
d_call: .; clone_size: .; v_call: TRBV30; j_call: TRBJ1-1; cdr3_aa: CAWSPLGSSEAFF; cdr3_nt: TGTGCCTGGAGTCCCTTGGGCAGTTCTGAAGCTTTCTTT
d_call: .; clone_size: .; v_call: TRBV24-1; j_call: TRBJ1-5; cdr3_aa: CATSDGGFYSNQPQHF; cdr3_nt: TGTGCCACCAGTGATGGGGGGTTTTATAGCAATCAGCCCCAGCATTTT
d_call: TRBD2; clone_size: .; v_call: TRBV13; j_call: TRBJ2-1; cdr3_aa: CASSRRLAGLENEQFF; cdr3_nt: TGTGCCAGCAGCCGCCGACTAGCGGGGCTTGAGAATGAGCAGTTCTTC
d_call: TRBD1; clone_size: once; v_call: TRBV27; j_call: TRBJ2-4; cdr3_aa: CASRDRGVAGKNIQYF; cdr3_nt: TGTGCCAGCAGGGACAGGGGGGTAGCGGGCAAAAACATTCAGTACTTC
d_call: .; clone_size: .; v_call: TRBV11-3; j_call: TRBJ2-3; cdr3_aa: CASSARWGPTDTQYF; cdr3_nt: TGTGCCAGCAGCGCGCGGTGGGGGCCCACAGATACGCAGTATTTT
d_call: TRBD1; clone_size: .; v_call: TRBV6-2/TRBV6-3; j_call: TRBJ1-6; cdr3_aa: CASSYSDRGDSPLHF; cdr3_nt: TGTGCCAGCAGTTACTCCGACAGGGGGGATTCACCCCTCCACTTT
d_call: .; clone_size: .; v_call: TRBV11-2; j_call: TRBJ2-3; cdr3_aa: CASNTGVDRTDTQYF; cdr3_nt: TGTGCCAGCAACACCGGGGTGGACCGCACAGATACGCAGTATTTT
d_call: TRBD1; clone_size: .; v_call: TRBV27; j_call: TRBJ2-1; cdr3_aa: CASRIDRESSYNEQFF; cdr3_nt: TGTGCCAGCAGAATTGACAGGGAATCCTCCTACAATGAGCAGTTCTTC
d_call: TRBD1; clone_size: .; v_call: TRBV25-1; j_call: TRBJ1-6; cdr3_aa: CASSEPGQFGMALHF; cdr3_nt: TGTGCCAGCAGTGAACCGGGACAGTTTGGAATGGCCCTCCACTTT
d_call: TRBD1; clone_size: .; v_call: TRBV10-1; j_call: TRBJ1-2; cdr3_aa: CASSENRGLGGYTF; cdr3_nt: TGCGCCAGCAGTGAAAACAGGGGGCTGGGGGGCTACACCTTC
d_call: .; clone_size: .; v_call: TRBV3-1/TRBV3-2; j_call: TRBJ1-2; cdr3_aa: CASSQGGGYGYTF; cdr3_nt: TGTGCCAGCAGCCAAGGGGGAGGGTATGGCTACACCTTC
d_call: .; clone_size: few; v_call: TRBV5-6; j_call: TRBJ1-6; cdr3_aa: CASSLDISTGSPLHF; cdr3_nt: TGTGCCAGCAGCTTGGACATTTCCACAGGTTCACCCCTCCACTTT
d_call: .; clone_size: .; v_call: TRBV24-1; j_call: TRBJ1-5; cdr3_aa: CATSDGDNQPQHF; cdr3_nt: TGTGCCACCAGTGACGGGGACAATCAGCCCCAGCATTTT
d_call: .; clone_size: .; v_call: TRBV6-6; j_call: TRBJ1-5; cdr3_aa: CASSPPRRGSNQPQHF; cdr3_nt: TGTGCCAGCAGCCCACCGCGGAGGGGAAGCAATCAGCCCCAGCATTTT
d_call: .; clone_size: .; v_call: TRBV9; j_call: TRBJ1-2; cdr3_aa: CASSVEGHNYGYTF; cdr3_nt: TGTGCCAGCAGCGTGGAGGGGCACAACTATGGCTACACCTTC
d_call: .; clone_size: few; v_call: TRBV11-2; j_call: TRBJ1-5; cdr3_aa: CASSSYGNQPQHF; cdr3_nt: TGTGCCAGCAGCTCCTACGGCAATCAGCCCCAGCATTTT
d_call: .; clone_size: .; v_call: TRBV18; j_call: TRBJ1-5; cdr3_aa: CASSRGTWNQPQHF; cdr3_nt: TGTGCCAGCTCCCGAGGGACTTGGAATCAGCCCCAGCATTTT
d_call: TRBD1; clone_size: .; v_call: TRBV29-1; j_call: TRBJ2-6; cdr3_aa: CSVEVGGGYGANVLTF; cdr3_nt: TGCAGCGTTGAAGTAGGGGGCGGGTACGGGGCCAACGTCCTGACTTTC
d_call: TRBD2; clone_size: .; v_call: TRBV5-1; j_call: TRBJ2-2; cdr3_aa: CASSNRGGANTGELFF; cdr3_nt: TGCGCCAGCAGCAATCGCGGGGGGGCCAATACCGGGGAGCTGTTTTTT
d_call: TRBD1; clone_size: .; v_call: TRBV11-2; j_call: TRBJ1-1; cdr3_aa: CASSTRQGKGTEAFF; cdr3_nt: TGTGCCAGCAGCACCAGACAGGGGAAGGGCACTGAAGCTTTCTTT
d_call: TRBD2; clone_size: .; v_call: TRBV30; j_call: TRBJ2-1; cdr3_aa: CAWAGTSGGPSYNEQFF; cdr3_nt: TGTGCCTGGGCCGGGACTAGCGGGGGCCCCTCCTACAATGAGCAGTTCTTC
d_call: .; clone_size: once; v_call: TRBV5-6; j_call: TRBJ2-6; cdr3_aa: CASSLGARPLTF; cdr3_nt: TGTGCCAGCAGCTTGGGTGCCAGGCCCCTGACTTTC
d_call: TRBD1; clone_size: .; v_call: TRBV6-5; j_call: TRBJ2-3; cdr3_aa: CASRRTGGSRDTQYF; cdr3_nt: TGTGCCAGCAGACGGACAGGGGGCTCAAGAGATACGCAGTATTTT
d_call: .; clone_size: .; v_call: TRBV7-2; j_call: TRBJ1-5; cdr3_aa: CASSLAADMSQPQHF; cdr3_nt: TGTGCCAGCAGCTTAGCGGCAGATATGTCTCAGCCCCAGCATTTT
d_call: .; clone_size: .; v_call: TRBV12-5; j_call: TRBJ1-3; cdr3_aa: CASGLAPLSGNTIYF; cdr3_nt: TGTGCTAGTGGTTTGGCCCCCTTGAGTGGAAACACCATATATTTT